The 5 T cell receptor beta chains below were found in one sample sequenced in a study of early T cells in non-severe SARS-CoV-2 infection. TCRdb recomputed calls from the 5' RACE reads with MiXCR, one row per CDR3 protein. The sample lists roughly 81,000 distinct CDR3 sequences; roughly 5.7% were seen once. The sequenced sample consisted of whole blood. These receptors all stem from an adult who was a healthcare worker with PCR-confirmed SARS-CoV-2 infection or an uninfected control (not recorded which).

This clonotype was seen at least ten times. The chain joins TRBV6-2 or TRBV6-3 to TRBJ2-1; TRBD2 matches at 7 bases. Unmatched junction bases numbered 4, after V lost 2 bases and J lost 0 bases. CDR3 length equals 16 residues. Germline CDR1 reads MNHEY; CDR2 reads SVGEGT. For the CDR3, the DNA is TGTGCCAGCAGTTACCTAGCGGAGAGCTCCTACAATGAGCAGTTCTTC. It codes for CASSYLAESSYNEQFF.

At least ten counts were recorded for this clonotype. The J gene is TRBJ2-7, the V gene TRBV20-1; 8 bases map to TRBD2. The CDR3 spans 14 residues. J lost 5 bases, V lost 4 bases, and 10 bases had no gene match. CDR1 DFQATT and CDR2 SNEGSKA come from the germline V gene (reference sequence). The CDR3 DNA reads as TGCAGTGCTACCACGGGACTAGTCTTCCACGAGCAGTACTTC. Amino acid sequence: CSATTGLVFHEQYF.

This clonotype was recorded many times. This chain connects TRBV6-4 to TRBJ2-1; 11 positions match TRBD2. CDR1 is MRHNA and CDR2 is SNTAGT in the germline V gene. The CDR3 consists of 14 residues. J lost 6 bases, V lost 6 bases, and 4 bases had no gene match. CDR3 nucleotide sequence: TGTGCCAGCAGGCCCGGACTAGCGGGCAATGAGCAGTTCTTC. This sequence encodes CASRPGLAGNEQFF.

The chain employs TRBV11-2 and TRBJ2-3; the match to TRBD2 covers 8 bases. The V gene end was trimmed by 5 bases and the J gene end by 4 bases; junction bases not matched to a gene: 8. Germline CDR1 SGHAT, CDR2 FQNNGV. The CDR3 extends over 15 amino acids. CDR3 bases: TGTGCCAGCAGCCCGTTAGCGGGGAAATCAGATACGCAGTATTTT. Protein sequence: CASSPLAGKSDTQYF.

A few counts support this clonotype. The chain recombines TRBV12-3 or TRBV12-4 with TRBJ2-1; 7 bases fit TRBD1. CDR3 size: 13 residues. The trim removed 7 bases at V and 5 bases at J, leaving 5 bases unmatched. The CDR3 sequence: CASNADRNNEQFF. In nucleotides, the CDR3 is TGTGCCAGCAACGCGGACAGGAACAATGAGCAGTTCTTC.